This T cell receptor beta chain is drawn from a study of blood T cell repertoires in COVID-19. Study context: Samples came from the United States, Italy and Spain, spanning acute and convalescent COVID-19. PBMCs, B-cell-depleted T cells, or T cells provided the cDNA or gDNA that made up the material.

TCRdb's table, derived via immunoSEQ multiplex PCR, lists solely in-frame clones and lacks some. The sample records hundreds of thousands of clones, around 84% being singletons. This CDR3 spans 14 amino acids. Germline V lookup: CDR1 SGHRS, CDR2 YFSETQ. The V segment lost 4 bases and the J segment 2 bases; nucleotides outside the gene matches: 5. Sequencing was performed on peripheral blood. The J gene is TRBJ2-7, the V gene TRBV5-1; 8 bases map to TRBD1. The receptor was isolated from a woman over 75 with active or convalescent COVID-19. DNA of the CDR3: TGCGCCAGCAGCATGGGACAGGCCACCTACGAGCAGTACTTC. It codes for CASSMGQATYEQYF. The whole variable domain, filled in from reference TRBV5-1 and TRBJ2-7, reads KAGVTQTPRYLIKTRGQQVTLSCSPISGHRSVSWYQQTPGQGLQFLFEYFSETQRNKGNFPGRFSGRQFSNSRSEMNVSTLELGDSALYLCASSMGQATYEQYFGPGTRLTVT.